Listed below are T cell receptor beta chains from one sample, sequenced in a study of human T cells and chemical hapten exposure. TCRdb analysed the RACE reads with MiXCR anew, one entry per CDR3 protein. The table has about 80,000 distinct CDR3 sequences, around a tenth seen once. Specimen: whole blood, collected in connection with sensitization to the hapten diphenylcyclopropenone (DPC). These receptors were taken from a woman between 50 and 59 years old with alopecia areata. Some clones in this sample may be carry-over from other donors' samples. The CDR3 runs from the conserved cysteine through the conserved F or W. The order of the fields is J gene, V gene, CDR3 protein.

j_call: TRBJ1-2; v_call: TRBV19; cdr3_aa: CASSSGTGVYGYTF
j_call: TRBJ1-3; v_call: TRBV7-9; cdr3_aa: CASSYDMGNTIYF
j_call: TRBJ2-3; v_call: TRBV3-1; cdr3_aa: CASSSGQITDTQYF
j_call: TRBJ2-7; v_call: TRBV29-1; cdr3_aa: CSGGRDGYEQYF
j_call: TRBJ2-3; v_call: TRBV11-2; cdr3_aa: CASSSNRGRVSADTQYF
j_call: TRBJ2-3; v_call: TRBV29-1; cdr3_aa: CSSTSGIPTDTQYF
j_call: TRBJ2-2; v_call: TRBV7-8; cdr3_aa: CASSLRASDTGELFF
j_call: TRBJ2-5; v_call: TRBV3-1; cdr3_aa: CASSQVVETQYF
j_call: TRBJ1-5; v_call: TRBV6-5; cdr3_aa: CASLREGVNQPQHF
j_call: TRBJ1-6; v_call: TRBV30; cdr3_aa: CAWSVGATGTSPLHF
j_call: TRBJ1-2; v_call: TRBV19; cdr3_aa: CASEGGEGYTF
j_call: TRBJ1-3; v_call: TRBV11-2; cdr3_aa: CASSLEGSQNSGNTIYF
j_call: TRBJ1-6; v_call: TRBV6-6; cdr3_aa: CASTQAKGGVPLHF
j_call: TRBJ2-7; v_call: TRBV27; cdr3_aa: CASSSGPRTEQYF
j_call: TRBJ1-1; v_call: TRBV10-3; cdr3_aa: CAISESIGDQGTEAFF
j_call: TRBJ2-4; v_call: TRBV2; cdr3_aa: CASRGTGLMNIQYF
j_call: TRBJ2-2; v_call: TRBV11-3; cdr3_aa: CASSRGTGELFF
j_call: TRBJ2-1; v_call: TRBV7-2; cdr3_aa: CASSSQPLSMGGAWDNEQFF
j_call: TRBJ2-7; v_call: TRBV7-6; cdr3_aa: CASSLGNKLAGGEQYF
j_call: TRBJ2-6; v_call: TRBV6-6; cdr3_aa: CASSYETPGPSSGANVLTF
j_call: TRBJ1-6; v_call: TRBV6-5; cdr3_aa: CASSYLRFSQNSPLHF
j_call: TRBJ2-3; v_call: TRBV7-8; cdr3_aa: CASSFNLWEAVTDTQYF
j_call: TRBJ2-7; v_call: TRBV29-1; cdr3_aa: CSVSGGRWKGGEQYF
j_call: TRBJ2-7; v_call: TRBV5-1; cdr3_aa: CASSGRAYEQYF
j_call: TRBJ2-3; v_call: TRBV19; cdr3_aa: CASSPGLVGGSVNTQYF
j_call: TRBJ2-1; v_call: TRBV12-3/TRBV12-4; cdr3_aa: CASSRGAGDLAGEQFF
j_call: TRBJ1-6; v_call: TRBV14; cdr3_aa: CASSPWTDPNSPLHF
j_call: TRBJ1-3; v_call: TRBV7-9; cdr3_aa: CASSPSAFSGNTIYF
j_call: TRBJ2-3; v_call: TRBV9; cdr3_aa: CASSVGGGASTDTQYF
j_call: TRBJ2-1; v_call: TRBV18; cdr3_aa: CASSPLSGANNEQFF
j_call: TRBJ2-7; v_call: TRBV6-6; cdr3_aa: CASTPPRSYEQYF
j_call: TRBJ2-7; v_call: TRBV6-5; cdr3_aa: CASTPARSYEQYF
j_call: TRBJ2-5; v_call: TRBV18; cdr3_aa: CASSPRVSTGPNQETQYF
j_call: TRBJ1-1; v_call: TRBV6-6; cdr3_aa: CASSLRFNTEAFF
j_call: TRBJ2-7; v_call: TRBV6-2/TRBV6-3; cdr3_aa: CASLPHRDVSSYEQYF
j_call: TRBJ2-5; v_call: TRBV18; cdr3_aa: CASFPTGRSYQETQYF
j_call: TRBJ2-2; v_call: TRBV24-1; cdr3_aa: CASLGPNTGELFF
j_call: TRBJ1-1; v_call: TRBV5-1; cdr3_aa: CASSPLGGEGTEAFF
j_call: TRBJ1-2; v_call: TRBV27; cdr3_aa: CAVRGGIDYGYTF
j_call: TRBJ1-2; v_call: TRBV12-5; cdr3_aa: CASGLVERTGYTF
j_call: TRBJ1-1; v_call: TRBV7-2; cdr3_aa: CASSGQKQNTEAFF
j_call: TRBJ1-1; v_call: TRBV21-1; cdr3_aa: CASSKLSREDTEAFF